This TCR beta chain was sequenced for a study of tumor and adjacent non-tumor tissue in lung cancer (dated by TCRdb to 2017 to 2018). General notes on the study: The cohort included around twelve adenocarcinoma, 2 squamous cell carcinoma and 1 small cell lung cancer patients. Ages among the roughly 15 patients ranged from about 31 to 76 years, there were around ten men and 5 women, and disease was at TNM stage I to III. The study compared bulk TCRbeta repertoires between lung tumor tissue and matched distant non-tumor lung tissue from over 13 lung cancer patients. TCRbeta CDR3 sequencing was performed on fewer than 35 paired specimens, with one tumor sample and one normal lung sample collected per patient. Sequencing produced around 130,000,000 productive TCRbeta reads in total, an average of about 4.17 million reads per sample. General findings and caveats noted by the study authors: Peripheral blood was not sequenced, so blood TCRbeta repertoires were not examined in the lung cancer patients of the study. Significantly higher TCR diversity was found in younger patients, and higher tumor TCR diversity was associated with shorter overall and disease-free survival. Only about 15 patients were in the cohort, and the authors stated that larger samples and more detailed clinical data are needed. TCR diversity (inverse Simpson) was significantly higher in tumor than in normal lung tissue (approximately 400 vs 170, P = 0.0075, Mann-Whitney U test). Neither the sequencing platform nor unique molecular identifiers are mentioned in the methods. The top 100 clones accounted for a significantly larger cumulative portion of the repertoire in normal lung than in tumor tissue.

RNA was isolated from bulk unsorted tissue, and RNA quality was assessed with a NanoDrop ND-1000 and an Agilent 2100. All donors had newly diagnosed lung cancer, had not received prior chemotherapy, and were admitted for thoracic surgery in China between August and November 2014. Patients with previous radiotherapy or chemotherapy, or with another concurrent cancer, were excluded from the study. Pieces of surgical tissue measuring about 1-2.1 cm3 were kept in RNAlater solution and held at -80 degrees C until needed. Of note for this clonotype: Its cognate antigen has yet to be identified. Its ends do not fully match the called genes, so a read error is possible.

Reading the germline V gene (reference sequence) gives CDR1 DFQATT and CDR2 SNEGSKA. The CDR3 covers 14 residues, taking in both the cysteine and the phenylalanine. Only the CDR3 DNA is retained, 42 bases long and in frame from the first base. Library construction relied on multiplex PCR. Sequenced using an Illumina HiSeq 2500. Following protocols modified from ARM-PCR, the researchers constructed TCRbeta libraries through three rounds of nested PCR with primers (Table S4). Before sequencing, PCR products in the 200-500 bp range were cut out of the gel and cleaned up using the QIAquick gel extraction kit. Under the source paper's analysis protocol: Trimmomatic was used to clean the reads, FLASH was used to merge the reads into complete CDR3 sequences, and MiTCR was used to assign the reads to V(D)J germline segments. Clonal diversity was calculated as the inverse Simpson's index using VDJtools. A read counted as productive if the sequence was in-frame and lacked a premature stop codon. The public sequencing data were trimmed at Q25 with fastp and processed into clonotypes with MiXCR by TCRdb, which kept only in-frame beta chains. CDR3 protein duplicates are merged, each entry listing the most common genes and DNA. The V and J calls follow TCRdb's processing rather than the paper's. This sample holds approximately 130,000 distinct CDR3 sequences; approximately 71% were observed only once. Roughly 13% of the sample rests with the top ten.

The receptor chain draws on TRBV20-1 and TRBJ2-5, and 14 junction bases match TRBD2. The sample comprised lung tumor tissue. The clonotype originates from a man aged 25-45 years with non-small cell lung cancer. The CDR3 has the sequence CGALGLAGGETQCF. The DNA sequence reads TGCGGTGCTCTAGGACTAGCGGGAGGAGAGACCCAGTGCTTC.